This is a list of T cell receptor beta chains from one sample in a study of blood T cell repertoires in COVID-19. TCRdb keeps only in-frame clones here, not all; method: immunoSEQ multiplex PCR. The sample carries 300,000 to 400,000 clones, around nine tenths recorded once. Source material: peripheral blood. These receptors originate from a man aged 50 to 59 with active or convalescent COVID-19. The CDR3 runs from the conserved cysteine through the conserved F or W. Fields, in order: J gene, clone size, D gene, V gene, CDR3 DNA, CDR3 protein. The D gene is left open where the match is weak. Clone size is given for some rows only: seen once, a few or many times, or a class if the clone is expanded.

TRBJ2-1 | . | TRBD1 | TRBV5-1 | TGCGCCAGCAGCTTGGACAGGGGGAATGAGCAGTTCTTC | CASSLDRGNEQFF
TRBJ1-5 | . | . | TRBV28 | TGTGCCAGCAGAGACGGGGGGGGTTGGCAGCCCCAGCATTTT | CASRDGGGWQPQHF
TRBJ1-4 | . | . | TRBV4-1 | TGCGCCAGCAGCCAAGGAGGGAGGATTGAAAAACTGTTTTTT | CASSQGGRIEKLFF
TRBJ2-5 | many | . | TRBV7-3 | TGTGCCAGCAGCTTAACCTACCAAGAGACCCAGTACTTC | CASSLTYQETQYF
TRBJ1-5 | few | TRBD1 | TRBV6-6 | TGTGCCAGCAGGTCGGACAGGTCTAATCAGCCCCAGCATTTT | CASRSDRSNQPQHF
TRBJ1-4 | . | . | TRBV19 | TGTGCCAGTAGTATAGATCACTGGGGGCGAAGGTTTTTT | CASSIDHWGRRFF
TRBJ2-5 | . | . | TRBV19 | TGTGCCAGTAGTCCTCAGGGGGGAGAGACCCAGTACTTC | CASSPQGGETQYF
TRBJ1-5 | . | . | TRBV28 | TGTGCCAGCACCCTGGGAGCCAATCAGCCCCAGCATTTT | CASTLGANQPQHF
TRBJ2-4 | . | . | TRBV6-5 | TGTGCCAGCGGAGGGACAGTTGGAAACATTCAGTACTTC | CASGGTVGNIQYF
TRBJ2-7 | . | TRBD1 | TRBV12-3/TRBV12-4 | TGTGCCAGCGCCCGGGACAGAGTGTACGAGCAGTACTTC | CASARDRVYEQYF
TRBJ1-2 | . | TRBD1 | TRBV7-2 | TGTGCCAGCAGCTTCCCGGCGACAGGGGGCGTAAATGGCTACACCTTC | CASSFPATGGVNGYTF
TRBJ2-7 | . | . | TRBV5-1 | TGCGCCACCCGCCGAGAGGGGGACTCCTACGAGCAGTACTTC | CATRREGDSYEQYF
TRBJ1-1 | . | TRBD1 | TRBV27 | TGTGCCAGCAGGGGGACAGGGGGAAACACTGAAGCTTTCTTT | CASRGTGGNTEAFF
TRBJ2-1 | . | . | TRBV9 | TGTGCCAGCAGCCCGAGACAGGGACTTACATATGAGCAGTTCTTC | CASSPRQGLTYEQFF
TRBJ1-1 | once | . | TRBV28 | TGTGCCAGCAGTTTTGGGGCGAACACTGAAGCTTTCTTT | CASSFGANTEAFF
TRBJ2-2 | once | . | TRBV28 | TGTGCCAGCAGTTTTACGGGGAACACCGGGGAGCTGTTTTTT | CASSFTGNTGELFF
TRBJ1-1 | . | TRBD1 | TRBV28 | TGTGCCAGCGTGACAGGGTCATACACTGAAGCTTTCTTT | CASVTGSYTEAFF
TRBJ1-2 | . | TRBD1 | TRBV7-2 | TGTGCCAGCAGCCCGGGACAGGGGCAGCTCGGCTACACCTTC | CASSPGQGQLGYTF
TRBJ1-2 | few | . | TRBV9 | TGTGCCAGCAGCGCACTGGGGGCGGCCTATGGCTACACCTTC | CASSALGAAYGYTF
TRBJ1-2 | . | TRBD1 | TRBV6-6 | TGTGCCAGCAACGACAGGGGACGCTTAACCTTCTTCTTC | CASNDRGRLTFFF
TRBJ2-7 | . | TRBD1 | TRBV7-8 | TGTGCCAGCAGCTTAGGGGGGCGACAGGGGGCTTTCGAGCAGTACTTC | CASSLGGRQGAFEQYF
TRBJ1-1 | . | . | TRBV7-9 | TGTGCCAGCAGCTTAAACGGCAGGTTTGAAGCTTTCTTT | CASSLNGRFEAFF
TRBJ1-2 | . | TRBD1 | TRBV2 | TGTGCCAGCAGTGGGGACAGGGGGCGCTCAGACTATGGCTACACCTTC | CASSGDRGRSDYGYTF
TRBJ2-5 | few | TRBD1 | TRBV2 | TGTGCCAGCAGACGGACAGGCGCCGTTCAAGAGACCCAGTACTTC | CASRRTGAVQETQYF
TRBJ2-7 | . | TRBD1 | TRBV28 | TGTGCCAGCAGGGGACAGGGGAGTGGCGGTGGCGAGCAGTACTTC | CASRGQGSGGGEQYF
TRBJ2-5 | . | . | TRBV4-2 | TGTGCCAGCAGCCAAGATCGAAGACTAGACGGGACCCAGTACTTC | CASSQDRRLDGTQYF
TRBJ1-2 | . | TRBD1 | TRBV6-5 | TGTGCCAGCAGTCCCGGGACAGGGATGAACTATGGCTACACCTTC | CASSPGTGMNYGYTF
TRBJ1-1 | . | . | TRBV27 | TGTGCCAGCAGTTATCGACAGCTGAACACTGAAGCTTTCTTT | CASSYRQLNTEAFF
TRBJ1-1 | . | TRBD1 | TRBV4-3 | TGCGCCAGCAGCCGCGGGACAGAGAACACTGAAGCTTTCTTT | CASSRGTENTEAFF
TRBJ1-3 | once | TRBD1 | TRBV6-5 | TGTGCCAGCAGTTACAGCGGACAGGGAGGAAACACCATATATTTT | CASSYSGQGGNTIYF
TRBJ1-2 | . | TRBD1 | TRBV7-2 | TGTGCCAGCAGCTTAGGGACAGGGTTGAGCTTGGGCTACACCTTC | CASSLGTGLSLGYTF
TRBJ1-4 | . | TRBD1 | TRBV5-1 | TGCGCCAGCAGCATTGACAGGGGGCTTGCTAATGAAAAACTGTTTTTT | CASSIDRGLANEKLFF
TRBJ1-2 | . | TRBD1 | TRBV7-9 | TGTGCCAGCAGCTTCGGGACAGAGGATTTCTATGGCTACACCTTC | CASSFGTEDFYGYTF
TRBJ1-1 | . | . | TRBV9 | TGTGCCAGCAGCGTAGGAGGTTCTAGCACTGAAGCTTTCTTT | CASSVGGSSTEAFF
TRBJ2-1 | . | . | TRBV3-1/TRBV3-2 | TGTGCCGGCAGCCACAGTCCGGGGGTGAATGAGCAGTTCTTC | CAGSHSPGVNEQFF
TRBJ2-2 | . | TRBD1 | TRBV3-1/TRBV3-2 | TGTGCCAGCAGCTCGACAGGGTTGCGCACGAACACCGGGGAGCTGTTTTTT | CASSSTGLRTNTGELFF
TRBJ2-1 | many | TRBD2 | TRBV19 | TGTGCCAGTAGTCCCCAGGGAGGGGATGAGCAGTTCTTC | CASSPQGGDEQFF
TRBJ1-3 | . | TRBD1 | TRBV18 | TGTGCCAGCTCACGTCCCGGGACAGGGAAAGGAAACACCATATATTTT | CASSRPGTGKGNTIYF
TRBJ1-1 | . | TRBD1 | TRBV30 | TGTGCCTGGCGACAGGGGCCCAACACTGAAGCTTTCTTT | CAWRQGPNTEAFF
TRBJ2-5 | . | . | TRBV7-2 | TGTGCCAGCAGCTTAGCGGGCGCACAAGAGACCCAGTACTTC | CASSLAGAQETQYF
TRBJ1-5 | . | TRBD1 | TRBV6-2/TRBV6-3 | TGTGCCAGCAGCCGGACAGGGGAACAGAGATCGTTAGGTCAGCCCCAGCATTTT | CASSRTGEQRSLGQPQHF
TRBJ2-7 | . | TRBD1 | TRBV28 | TGTGCCAGCAGTTTGCCGACAGGGGGTCAATACGAGCAGTACTTC | CASSLPTGGQYEQYF
TRBJ2-7 | . | TRBD1 | TRBV18 | TGTGCCAGCTCCACCCTGGACAGGGCCTACGAGCAGTACTTC | CASSTLDRAYEQYF
TRBJ2-1 | . | . | TRBV4-3 | TGCGCCAGCAGCCACTTACAGGGCCATGAGCAGTTCTTC | CASSHLQGHEQFF
TRBJ2-1 | . | . | TRBV3-1/TRBV3-2 | TGTGCCGGCAGCCGCCCTAGGGGGGGCCACAATGAGCAGTTCTTC | CAGSRPRGGHNEQFF
TRBJ1-1 | . | TRBD1 | TRBV2 | TGTGCCAGCAGCCCCGACAGGGACACTGAAGCTTTCTTT | CASSPDRDTEAFF
TRBJ1-2 | . | . | TRBV29-1 | TGCAGCGCACCCGAACGAGGCTTGGATGTCCTCTTC | CSAPERGLDVLF
TRBJ1-6 | . | . | TRBV6-5 | TGTGCCAGCAGTTTAGGTTACAGGATTAATTCACCCCTCCACTTT | CASSLGYRINSPLHF
TRBJ1-5 | . | . | TRBV28 | TGTGCCAGCAGTTTTAGTGCCGCAATCTTTAGCAATCAGCCCCAGCATTTT | CASSFSAAIFSNQPQHF
TRBJ1-1 | . | TRBD1 | TRBV19 | TGTGCCAGTAGTATTCTCGTACTCCACAGGGGGCGAATTAGGAACACTGAAGCTTTCTTT | CASSILVLHRGRIRNTEAFF
TRBJ1-4 | . | . | TRBV2 | TGTGCCAGCAAACCGGACAGCCAGAATGAAAAACTGTTTTTT | CASKPDSQNEKLFF
TRBJ1-4 | . | . | TRBV5-1 | TGCGCCAGCAGCCCTCGGGAAACGCGGAATGAAAAACTGTTTTTT | CASSPRETRNEKLFF
TRBJ1-3 | . | . | TRBV5-1 | TGCGCCAGCAGAAACTCACAGGTCGGAAACACCATATATTTT | CASRNSQVGNTIYF
TRBJ2-7 | . | . | TRBV5-4 | TGTGCCAGCAGCTTGGATACAAGTACCAGGGGGCAGTACTTC | CASSLDTSTRGQYF
TRBJ2-4 | . | TRBD2 | TRBV3-1/TRBV3-2 | TGTGCCAGCAGCGAGACTAGCCCTGATACCAAAAACATTCAGTACTTC | CASSETSPDTKNIQYF
TRBJ1-2 | once | TRBD1 | TRBV7-3 | TGTGCCAGCAGCTCACAGGGGGCAGTAGGAGGCTACACCTTC | CASSSQGAVGGYTF
TRBJ2-5 | . | . | TRBV6-5 | TGTGCCAGCAGGGCCAGAGAGACCCAGTACTTC | CASRARETQYF
TRBJ1-5 | . | TRBD1 | TRBV18 | TGTGCCAGCTCACCCGTGACAGGGGGCGGGCGACAGCCCCAGCATTTT | CASSPVTGGGRQPQHF
TRBJ1-4 | . | . | TRBV5-6 | TGTGCCAGCAGCTTGCTGGCCGCTAATGAAAAACTGTTTTTT | CASSLLAANEKLFF
TRBJ1-5 | . | . | TRBV2 | TGTGCCAGCAGTGTAGAAGGCAGGGGTTATCAGCCCCAGCATTTT | CASSVEGRGYQPQHF